Listed below are T cell receptor beta chains from one sample, sequenced in a study of blood T cell repertoires in COVID-19. This table comes from immunoSEQ multiplex PCR, and its TCRdb copy is limited to in-frame clones, with some not included. The table records some 350,000 clones, over 70% of them present only once. The source material was peripheral blood. These receptors all stem from a woman in her forties or fifties with COVID-19, enrolled during active disease. Both conserved end residues are part of each CDR3. D genes are given only for firm matches. Only some rows state a clone size, as once, few, many or a class for expanded clones.

CDR3	DNA	V	J	D	size
CASSQTGTGGGKLFF	TGCGCCAGCAGCCAAACGGGGACAGGGGGCGGAAAACTGTTTTTT	TRBV5-1	TRBJ1-4	TRBD1	-
CASSTTVDYGYTF	TGTGCCAGCAGCACGACAGTAGACTATGGCTACACCTTC	TRBV12-3/TRBV12-4	TRBJ1-2	-	once
CASSLGYRDNEQFF	TGTGCCAGCAGCTTAGGTTACCGAGACAATGAGCAGTTCTTC	TRBV7-9	TRBJ2-1	-	-
CASSKASGLSSYNEQFF	TGTGCCAGTAGTAAGGCAAGCGGGTTAAGCTCCTACAATGAGCAGTTCTTC	TRBV19	TRBJ2-1	-	-
CASSMIGLAGGYNEQFF	TGTGCCAGTAGTATGATCGGGCTAGCGGGAGGGTACAATGAGCAGTTCTTC	TRBV19	TRBJ2-1	TRBD2	-
CASSLGDTYSSTDTQYF	TGCGCCAGCAGCTTGGGGGACACCTACTCTAGCACAGATACGCAGTATTTT	TRBV5-1	TRBJ2-3	-	-
CASSAGPSYNEQFF	TGTGCCAGCAGCGCGGGACCCAGCTACAATGAGCAGTTCTTC	TRBV7-2	TRBJ2-1	-	-
CASSPGRANYEQYF	TGTGCCAGCAGCCCCGGTCGCGCCAACTACGAGCAGTACTTC	TRBV6-5	TRBJ2-7	-	-
CASSLGARANEQYF	TGTGCCAGCAGCTTGGGGGCCAGGGCCAACGAGCAGTACTTC	TRBV5-4	TRBJ2-7	-	-
CASSSAGSGTEAFF	TGTGCCAGCAGTAGTGCAGGGTCTGGGACTGAAGCTTTCTTT	TRBV2	TRBJ1-1	-	once
CASGPGPNYGYTF	TGTGCCAGCGGACCAGGGCCTAACTATGGCTACACCTTC	TRBV28	TRBJ1-2	-	-
CASSPGPYEQYF	TGTGCCAGCAGCCCAGGCCCCTACGAGCAGTACTTC	TRBV11-3	TRBJ2-7	-	-
CASSLRSGRNTGELFF	TGTGCCAGCAGCTTAAGGAGCGGGAGAAACACCGGGGAGCTGTTTTTT	TRBV13	TRBJ2-2	TRBD2	-
CASSYPGTFYGYTF	TGTGCCAGCAGTTACCCTGGCACCTTCTATGGCTACACCTTC	TRBV28	TRBJ1-2	-	-
CASSLDLGTGAGYTF	TGTGCCAGCAGCTTAGATTTGGGGACAGGGGCGGGCTACACCTTC	TRBV11-2	TRBJ1-2	TRBD1	-
CASSQASGQLTYEQYF	TGCGCCAGCAGCCAAGCGTCCGGACAGCTAACCTACGAGCAGTACTTC	TRBV4-1	TRBJ2-7	-	-
CASSLDPGGRYEQYF	TGTGCCAGCAGCTTGGATCCTGGAGGCCGCTACGAGCAGTACTTC	TRBV5-6	TRBJ2-7	-	-
CAWNHLADIETQYF	TGTGCCTGGAACCATCTAGCGGACATAGAGACCCAGTACTTC	TRBV30	TRBJ2-5	TRBD2	-
CASRGGGREGSPLHF	TGTGCCAGCCGCGGGGGGGGGCGCGAGGGTTCACCCCTCCACTTT	TRBV28	TRBJ1-6	-	few
CAAIMKWHEKLFF	TGTGCCGCCATTATGAAGTGGCATGAAAAACTGTTTTTT	TRBV30	TRBJ1-4	-	once
CASSFRSGPYNSPLHF	TGTGCCAGCAGTTTTCGAAGCGGCCCCTATAATTCACCCCTCCACTTT	TRBV27	TRBJ1-6	-	-
CASSLGTGQVGQPQHF	TGTGCCAGCAGCTTGGGAACGGGACAGGTCGGTCAGCCCCAGCATTTT	TRBV5-6	TRBJ1-5	TRBD1	-
CASSPRFRTGSHMSTDTQYF	TGTGCCAGCTCACCACGGTTTCGGACAGGATCCCATATGAGCACAGATACGCAGTATTTT	TRBV18	TRBJ2-3	TRBD1	-
CATSSSGAYEQYF	TGTGCCACCAGTTCTTCAGGGGCCTACGAGCAGTACTTC	TRBV24-1	TRBJ2-7	-	once
CASSDLGAGGPSTDTQYF	TGCGCCAGCAGTGATTTAGGAGCGGGAGGACCAAGCACAGATACGCAGTATTTT	TRBV10-1	TRBJ2-3	TRBD2	-
CASSLGQDTEAFF	TGTGCCAGCTCACTAGGACAAGACACTGAAGCTTTCTTT	TRBV18	TRBJ1-1	-	-
CASSLGTSGSEEQFF	TGCGCCAGCAGCTTAGGGACTAGCGGGAGCGAGGAGCAGTTCTTC	TRBV5-1	TRBJ2-1	TRBD2	-
CASSLLAGDGEQFF	TGTGCCAGCAGCTTACTAGCGGGAGACGGTGAGCAGTTCTTC	TRBV11-2	TRBJ2-1	TRBD2	-
CASSHRDRGLQTEAFF	TGTGCCAGCAGTCACCGGGACAGGGGACTTCAGACTGAAGCTTTCTTT	TRBV2	TRBJ1-1	TRBD1	-
CASSTRQGADSPLHF	TGTGCCAGCAGCACGAGACAGGGGGCCGATTCACCCCTCCACTTT	TRBV5-4	TRBJ1-6	TRBD1	-
CASSPRGTTDTQYF	TGTGCCAGCAGCCCGAGAGGCACCACAGATACGCAGTATTTT	TRBV11-3	TRBJ2-3	-	-